A single sample gave rise to the 29 T cell receptor beta chains below, sequenced in a study of OX40 agonist ivuxolimab in advanced cancers. The table came from immunoSEQ multiplex PCR; TCRdb's copy has only in-frame clones and leaves some out. The repertoire includes some 54,000 clones, 77% of them detected once, and roughly 6.5% sits in the top ten. The sequences come from CD4+ or CD8+ T cells sorted from blood, collected in a trial of the OX40 agonist ivuxolimab. Source of these receptors: an adult with an advanced solid tumor such as melanoma, head and neck, liver or kidney cancer.

The chain is built from TRBV9 and TRBJ2-3; D is unresolved. The CDR3 loop spans 15 amino acids. Germline V gene lookup returns CDR1 SGDLS and CDR2 YYNGEE. Trimming shortened V by 0 bases and J by 4 bases, and 12 bases separated the two germline ends. The CDR3 here is CASSVGPALADTQYF. In nucleotides, the CDR3 is TGTGCCAGCAGCGTAGGTCCAGCGTTGGCAGATACGCAGTATTTT.

CDR3 loop: CASSARGDRNTGELFF. CDR3 nucleotide sequence: TGTGCCAGCAGCGCGAGGGGGGACAGAAACACCGGGGAGCTGTTTTTT. V is TRBV9 and J is TRBJ2-2; possible D gene TRBD1, 7 bases. Trimming took off 3 bases at V and 2 bases at J, with 14 bases between the two ends. Germline CDR1 and CDR2: SGDLS and YYNGEE. This CDR3 is built from 16 residues.

The V and J genes are TRBV27 and TRBJ2-5, with D perhaps TRBD2 (5 bases). With 6 bases removed from V and 0 bases from J, the gap between germline ends came to 11 bases. Germline V gene lookup returns CDR1 MNHEY and CDR2 SMNVEV (reference sequence). This CDR3 spans 14 amino acids. The chain's CDR3 is CASRPRTDQETQYF. CDR3 sequence (DNA): TGTGCCAGCAGGCCCCGGACTGACCAAGAGACCCAGTACTTC.

The V and J genes are TRBV4-2 and TRBJ2-3; 12 nucleotides match TRBD2. CDR3 length: 18 amino acids. CDR1 and CDR2 (germline): LGHNA, YNFKEQ. V shed 0 bases, J shed 4 bases, and the junction held 8 bases outside the gene matches. This chain's CDR3 is CASSQDLLPSGGADTQYF. The CDR3 DNA follows: TGTGCCAGCAGCCAAGATTTGCTCCCTAGCGGGGGGGCAGATACGCAGTATTTT.

This clone was counted a single time. As DNA, the CDR3 is TGTGCCAGCAGCCCCGGGGAGCGGGGCACAGATACGCAGTATTTT. Its translation is CASSPGERGTDTQYF. The chain employs TRBV7-6 and TRBJ2-3, with D possibly matching TRBD2 (6 bases). With 5 bases removed from V and 1 base from J, the gap between germline ends came to 13 bases. The CDR3 runs to 15 residues. The V gene's germline CDR1 is SGHVS and CDR2 FNYEAQ.

The rearrangement links TRBV5-1 to TRBJ1-5; 11 nucleotides agree with TRBD1. The germline V gene encodes CDR1 SGHRS and CDR2 YFSETQ. J lost 0 bases, V lost 3 bases, and 5 bases had no gene match. The CDR3 is made up of 17 amino acids. The CDR3 nucleotides read TGCGCCAGCAGCTCGGGACAGGGGGAATTTAGCAATCAGCCCCAGCATTTT. Translating gives CASSSGQGEFSNQPQHF.

J is TRBJ1-2 and V is TRBV5-6, with D unclear. CDR3 length equals 16 residues. Germline V gene data show CDR1 as SGHDT and CDR2 as YYEEEE. The ends were cut back, 2 bases at V and 4 bases at J, with 18 bases in the middle. In DNA form, the CDR3 reads TGTGCCAGCAGCTTCTTTGCCCTGAGAGAAGTCTATGGCTACACCTTC. This codes for CASSFFALREVYGYTF.

This chain links TRBV7-9 with TRBJ1-5, with TRBD1 as a possible D gene (5 bases). The CDR3 is 16 amino acids. Germline CDR1 SEHNR, CDR2 FQNEAQ (reference sequence). The V and J ends lost 1 base and 4 bases respectively, with 14 bases between them. CDR3 DNA: TGTGCCAGCAGCTTAGGAGGGGCAGGGAGTAATCAGCCCCAGCATTTT. Its translation: CASSLGGAGSNQPQHF.

V usage is TRBV28 and J usage is TRBJ2-5; D unresolved. The CDR3 sequence is 14 residues long. The V end was cut by 5 bases, the J end by 5 bases, with 15 bases between. CDR1 is MDHEN, CDR2 SYDVKM, per germline. This chain's CDR3 is CASSDGRVVETQYF. CDR3 in DNA: TGTGCCAGCAGTGATGGTAGGGTAGTGGAGACCCAGTACTTC.

This clone has just one count. A much larger clone is a single base away; this may be a read error. V gene TRBV6-9 combines with J gene TRBJ1-2, with no clear D. V lost 4 bases, J lost 3 bases, and 9 bases lay in between. This CDR3 is 13 amino acids long. The V gene's germline CDR1 is MNHGY and CDR2 SVAAGI. Here the CDR3 DNA reads TGTGCCAGCAGTTTCAAGCGCTACTATGGCTACACCTTC. Its translation: CASSFKRYYGYTF.

The chain uses TRBV6-1 and TRBJ1-2, with a weak D call TRBD1 (6 bases). Looked up from germline, CDR1 is MNHNS and CDR2 is SASEGT. V was pared by 2 bases and J by 6 bases, with 13 bases between. This CDR3 has 14 residues. The CDR3 here is CASSEPWTADGYTF. CDR3 bases: TGTGCCAGCAGTGAACCATGGACAGCGGATGGCTACACCTTC.

The J gene is TRBJ1-4, the V gene TRBV28; 8 bases are shared with TRBD1. Trimming removed 7 bases from V and 8 bases from J; junction bases left unmatched: 9. From germline, CDR1 is MDHEN and CDR2 SYDVKM. The CDR3 spans 14 residues. The CDR3, as DNA: TGTGCCAGCAACACCGGCAGGGGGCAAGAAAAACTGTTTTTT. Its protein product is CASNTGRGQEKLFF.

The rearrangement uses TRBV6-1 and TRBJ1-1; possibly TRBD1 for D (5 bases). V gave up 5 bases and J gave up 1 base, with 8 bases separating them. This CDR3 spans 13 amino acids. CDR1 is MNHNS and CDR2 is SASEGT in the germline V gene. CDR3 sequence (DNA): TGTGCCAGCAGTCGGACACAGAACACTGAAGCTTTCTTT. The encoded protein is CASSRTQNTEAFF.

The V and J genes are TRBV29-1 and TRBJ2-1, with 9 nucleotides matching TRBD1. This CDR3 is 14 amino acids long. V shed 6 bases and J 11 bases; nucleotides not matched to a gene: 14. Germline V gene data show CDR1 as SQVTM and CDR2 as ANQGSEA. The DNA of the CDR3 is TGCAGCGTCAATAAGATGGACAGGGGTCACCAGCAGTTCTTC. Encoded protein: CSVNKMDRGHQQFF.

V gene TRBV27 combines with J gene TRBJ2-1; 15 nucleotides match TRBD2. There are 18 residues in the CDR3. The V gene's germline CDR1 is MNHEY and CDR2 SMNVEV (reference sequence). The J segment lost 7 bases and the V segment lost 4 bases, leaving 11 bases of the junction unmatched. The CDR3 region is CASSWRGLAGGDGNEQFF. The CDR3 coding sequence is TGTGCCAGCAGTTGGAGGGGACTAGCGGGAGGAGATGGGAATGAGCAGTTCTTC.

This rearrangement joins TRBV11-1 to TRBJ1-2; D may be TRBD1 (5 bases). Germline V gene data show CDR1 as SGHAT and CDR2 as FQDESV (reference sequence). V was shortened by 2 bases and J by 5 bases, with 12 bases between the two germline ends. This CDR3 is built from 14 residues. The CDR3 sequence: CASSLSSAGYGYTF. The CDR3 bases are TGTGCCAGCAGCTTATCTAGCGCAGGGTATGGCTACACCTTC.

Worth noting for this clone: Other DNA sequences in the same sample also yield this CDR3. The CDR3 nucleotides are TGCGCCAGCAGCTTGTCTAGCGGGAGAGAGACCCAGTACTTC. Translation gives CASSLSSGRETQYF. The V gene is TRBV5-1, the J gene TRBJ2-5; 10 bases are shared with TRBD2. V lost 1 base, J lost 4 bases, and 1 base stayed unmatched. CDR3 size: 14 residues. Germline loops: CDR1 SGHRS, CDR2 YFSETQ.

This chain connects TRBV14 to TRBJ2-1; a possible D gene is TRBD2 (6 bases). V was pared by 0 bases and J by 4 bases, with 13 bases between. CDR3 size: 16 residues. CDR1 and CDR2 (germline): SGHDN, FVKESK. Here the CDR3 DNA reads TGTGCCAGCAGCCAAGATTTGGTCGGGGGATACAATGAGCAGTTCTTC. Amino acids: CASSQDLVGGYNEQFF.

The chain recombines TRBV18 with TRBJ2-7, with 12 bases matching TRBD2. The CDR3 runs 18 residues. V shed 4 bases, J shed 0 bases, and the junction held 10 bases outside the gene matches. Germline CDR1 and CDR2: KGHSH and LQKENI. The CDR3 nucleotides are TGTGCCAGCTCACGCATCCACCAACTAGCGGGAGGCTCCTACGAGCAGTACTTC. Residues: CASSRIHQLAGGSYEQYF.

The CDR3 loop reads CASSYSGISYEQYF. CDR3 sequence (DNA): TGTGCCAGCAGTTACTCGGGAATCTCCTACGAGCAGTACTTC. This chain links TRBV6-5 with TRBJ2-7; D ambiguous. V was cut by 0 bases and J by 0 bases, with 6 bases left in between. The CDR3 has 14 residues. From germline, CDR1 is MNHEY and CDR2 SVGAGI.

The chain combines TRBV2 with TRBJ1-2; no firm D call. CDR3 length equals 11 residues. Germline assignment: CDR1 SNHLY and CDR2 FYNNEI. Trimming took 9 bases from V and 4 from J, leaving 9 bases between them. CDR3 sequence reads: CARDIGYGYTF. DNA for the CDR3: TGTGCCAGAGACATCGGCTATGGCTACACCTTC.

This clone was seen more than once but under ten times. CDR3 sequence (DNA): TGTGCCAGCAGCTTGCAGGGGACTCGTGAAGCTTTCTTT. Translation gives CASSLQGTREAFF. The V gene is TRBV5-4, the J gene TRBJ1-1; perhaps TRBD1 as D (6 bases). Germline CDR1 and CDR2: SGHNT and YYREEE (reference sequence). V was trimmed by 1 base and J by 7 bases, leaving 11 bases between them. There are 13 residues in the CDR3.

The sample holds one count of this clone. The rearrangement uses TRBV5-1 and TRBJ1-5, with TRBD1 matching 8 bases. Looked up from germline, CDR1 is SGHRS and CDR2 is YFSETQ. Trimming removed 4 bases from V and 3 bases from J; junction bases left unmatched: 6. The CDR3 is 15 amino acids. CDR3 in amino acids: CASSPRTGHNQPQHF. The CDR3 DNA is TGCGCCAGCAGCCCGCGGACAGGGCACAATCAGCCCCAGCATTTT.

The rearrangement links TRBV19 to TRBJ1-5; D is undetermined. Trimming took 1 base from V and 4 from J, leaving 5 bases between them. The CDR3 is made up of 13 amino acids. Germline CDR1 LNHDA, CDR2 SQIVND (reference sequence). CDR3 nucleotide sequence: TGTGCCAGTAGTATAGGGGGAAATCAGCCCCAGCATTTT. The encoded protein is CASSIGGNQPQHF.

V usage is TRBV27 and J usage is TRBJ1-5; possible D gene TRBD1, 5 bases. Trimming left V 3 bases short and J 8 bases short, with 17 bases between. Germline values: CDR1 MNHEY, CDR2 SMNVEV (reference sequence). This CDR3 is 15 amino acids long. The CDR3 sequence is CASSFRGLFSEPQHF. For the CDR3, the DNA is TGTGCCAGCAGTTTCCGGGGACTCTTTTCGGAGCCCCAGCATTTT.

V is TRBV6-1 and J is TRBJ1-5, with D possibly TRBD1 on 6 matching bases. The germline V gene has CDR1 MNHNS and CDR2 SASEGT. The V and J ends lost 1 base and 6 bases respectively, with 10 bases between them. This CDR3 spans 14 amino acids. In DNA, the CDR3 is TGTGCCAGCAGTGAAGGGAGGGGGGCTCAGCCCCAGCATTTT. Amino acids: CASSEGRGAQPQHF.

The rearrangement joins TRBV6-6 to TRBJ2-7; the D gene is possibly TRBD1 (6 bases). Trimming stripped 6 bases from V and 2 bases from J, with 14 bases between. The CDR3 totals 14 residues. From germline, CDR1 is MNHNY and CDR2 SVGAGI (reference sequence). CDR3 protein: CASRQLRGTYEQYF. The CDR3 region has the DNA TGTGCCAGCAGACAGCTCAGGGGTACCTACGAGCAGTACTTC.

This chain joins TRBV9 and TRBJ2-7; D is undetermined. CDR3 length: 14 residues. V was cut by 0 bases and J by 2 bases, with 9 bases left in between. CDR1 and CDR2 from the germline V gene are SGDLS and YYNGEE. The CDR3 DNA reads as TGTGCCAGCAGCGTAGATATCTCCCCCTACGAGCAGTACTTC. It specifies CASSVDISPYEQYF. Drawing the rest from reference TRBV9 and TRBJ2-7, the complete variable domain is DSGVTQTPKHLITATGQRVTLRCSPRSGDLSVYWYQQSLDQGLQFLIQYYNGEERAKGNILERFSAQQFPDLHSELNLSSLELGDSALYFCASSVDISPYEQYFGPGTRLTVT.

CDR3: CATGSGGSSGNTIYF. The CDR3 DNA is TGTGCCACTGGTTCTGGAGGGAGCTCTGGAAACACCATATATTTT. This sequence joins TRBV10-3 and TRBJ1-3; no definite D call. The V end lost 10 bases, the J end lost 0 bases, and 16 bases lay between the germline ends. Germline values: CDR1 ENHRY, CDR2 SYGVKD. The length of the CDR3 is 15 residues.